The 15 T cell receptor beta chains listed next were all sequenced from one sample in a study of T cells in Graves' hyperthyroidism and ophthalmopathy. It was RNA transcripts that yielded the amplified TCR beta CDR3 regions. The TCR CDR3 was amplified in a first-round RT-PCR using the HTBI primer set. Each CDR3 protein is one row after TCRdb ran MiXCR on the multiplex PCR reads. The data contain roughly 300,000 distinct CDR3 sequences, around 13% of them singletons. The specimen was blood. All receptors derive from a woman in her thirties with Graves' hyperthyroidism.

Concerning this clonotype: Mismatch with germline at one junction end may stem from a read error. This chain links TRBV28 with TRBJ2-7; 9 bases line up with TRBD2. The germline V gene has CDR1 MDHEN and CDR2 SYDVKM. The CDR3 totals 12 residues. CDR3 in amino acids: CATGGAGGPPGF. The CDR3 bases are TGTGCCACTGGAGGAGCGGGAGGACCTCCGGGCTTC.

This clonotype was seen at least ten times. This chain joins TRBV27 and TRBJ1-2, with TRBD1 matching 11 bases. Germline CDR1 is MNHEY and CDR2 is SMNVEV (reference sequence). The trim removed 8 bases at V and 6 bases at J, leaving 2 bases unmatched. The CDR3 length is 12 residues. Written as DNA, the CDR3 is TGTGCCAGCGGGGACAGGGGGAATGGCTACACCTTC. It is translated as CASGDRGNGYTF.

With regard to this clonotype: One base away lies a much larger clone, so this may be a sequencing read error. The conserved phenylalanine or tryptophan normally closing the CDR3 is absent here, so this likely arose from a read error. In DNA, the CDR3 is TGTGCCAGTGGCGGGACACTGCTTGACGAGCAGTACCTC. Translated, it gives CASGGTLLDEQYL. The V call is TRBV19, the J call TRBJ2-7; TRBD1 or TRBD2 may be the D gene (6 bases each). Trimming cost V 8 bases and J 5 bases, with 16 bases left between them. Germline V gene lookup returns CDR1 LNHDA and CDR2 SQIVND (reference sequence). The CDR3 has 13 amino acids.

This clonotype was seen a few times. The rearrangement links TRBV30 to TRBJ2-5; tentative D call: TRBD2 (6 bases). Trimming left V 1 base short and J 11 bases short, with 17 bases between. Germline CDR1 and CDR2: GTSNPN and SVGIG (reference sequence). The CDR3 spans 13 residues. The CDR3 loop is CAWSEGSGRGQYF. The CDR3 DNA reads TGTGCCTGGAGTGAAGGGAGTGGGCGGGGACAGTACTTC.

The sample holds many counts of this clonotype. V gene TRBV7-9 combines with J gene TRBJ2-7, with unresolved D. Germline V gives CDR1 SEHNR, CDR2 FQNEAQ (reference sequence). The CDR3 spans 14 residues. Trimming took off 3 bases at V and 2 bases at J, with 11 bases between the two ends. CDR3: CASSLGWGTYEQYF. In DNA, the CDR3 is TGTGCCAGCAGCTTGGGGTGGGGTACCTACGAGCAGTACTTC. Supplemented by reference TRBV7-9 and TRBJ2-7, the full variable domain reads DTGVSQNPRHKITKRGQNVTFRCDPISEHNRLYWYRQTLGQGPEFLTYFQNEAQLEKSRLLSDRFSAERPKGSFSTLEIQRTEQGDSAMYLCASSLGWGTYEQYFGPGTRLTVT.

This clonotype was counted ten times or more. The chain joins TRBV19 to TRBJ2-1; D is perhaps TRBD1 (6 bases). The V gene's germline CDR1 is LNHDA and CDR2 SQIVND (reference sequence). The CDR3 covers 16 residues. Trimming removed 0 bases from V and 6 bases from J, with 15 bases in between. DNA for the CDR3: TGTGCCAGTAGTATAGATCCCCAGCCCAGGGGCAATGAGCAGTTCTTC. Protein: CASSIDPQPRGNEQFF.

The chain joins TRBV5-5 to TRBJ2-4, with 7 positions matching TRBD1. Germline V gene lookup returns CDR1 SGHKS and CDR2 YYEKEE (reference sequence). This CDR3 has 13 residues. The J segment lost 8 bases and the V segment lost 7 bases, leaving 9 bases of the junction unmatched. The CDR3 here is CASGRQGADIQYF. CDR3 bases: TGTGCCAGCGGGCGACAGGGAGCGGACATTCAGTACTTC.

This clonotype was recorded at least ten times. The chain employs TRBV6-5 and TRBJ2-7; D is undetermined. The ends were cut back, 0 bases at V and 6 bases at J, with 15 bases in the middle. The germline gives CDR1 MNHEY, CDR2 SVGAGI. This CDR3 is built from 15 residues. CDR3 sequence reads: CASSYSNSPPTEQYF. CDR3 nucleotides: TGTGCCAGCAGTTACTCGAACTCCCCTCCAACCGAGCAGTACTTC.

This clonotype was counted many times. The chain uses TRBV12-3 or TRBV12-4 and TRBJ1-1; D might be TRBD1 (6 bases). V was clipped by 3 bases and J by 2 bases, with 10 bases between them. The CDR3 length is 14 residues. The CDR3: CASSFGQSNTEAFF. Here the CDR3 DNA reads TGTGCCAGCAGTTTCGGACAGTCAAACACTGAAGCTTTCTTT.

The CDR3 nucleotides read TGTGCCAGCAGTCCACTCCACGAGCAGTACTTC. It specifies CASSPLHEQYF. The chain carries TRBV6-1 and TRBJ2-7; no firm D call. Deletions cut 5 bases from V and 5 bases from J, with 7 bases between. This CDR3 is built from 11 residues. Germline V gives CDR1 MNHNS, CDR2 SASEGT.

The CDR3: CASGNRINTDTQYF. The CDR3 nucleotides are TGCGCCAGCGGAAACAGAATAAACACAGATACGCAGTATTTT. The chain joins TRBV4-3 to TRBJ2-3; D gene unclear. CDR1 is LGHNA and CDR2 is YSLEER in the germline V gene. The CDR3 runs 14 residues. V was shortened by 8 bases and J by 2 bases, with 14 bases between the two germline ends.

This clonotype was recorded at least ten times. The chain combines TRBV28 with TRBJ1-3, with D tentatively TRBD1 (5 bases). This CDR3 has 15 amino acids. From germline, CDR1 is MDHEN and CDR2 SYDVKM. Trimming cost V 4 bases and J 0 bases, with 10 bases left between them. CDR3 sequence: CASSCQGNSGNTIYF. For the CDR3, the DNA is TGTGCCAGCAGTTGCCAGGGAAACTCTGGAAACACCATATATTTT. The full variable domain, its missing parts supplied by reference TRBV28 and TRBJ1-3, is DVKVTQSSRYLVKRTGEKVFLECVQDMDHENMFWYRQDPGLGLRLIYFSYDVKMKEKGDIPEGYSVSREKKERFSLILESASTNQTSMYLCASSCQGNSGNTIYFGEGSWLTVV.

This clonotype was recorded at least ten times. The V and J genes are TRBV4-3 and TRBJ2-2, with D uncertain. The CDR3 contains 13 residues. In germline, CDR1 is LGHNA, CDR2 YSLEER. Trimming removed 0 bases at V and 6 bases at J, with 5 bases between. The CDR3 DNA sequence: TGCGCCAGCAGCCAAGAAAAAGCCGGGGAGCTGTTTTTT. Translated, it gives CASSQEKAGELFF.

The CDR3 is CSARTSDYNEQFF. CDR3 bases: TGCAGTGCTAGGACTAGCGACTACAATGAGCAGTTCTTC. V gene TRBV20-1 combines with J gene TRBJ2-1, with TRBD2 identical over 8 bases. V lost 3 bases and J lost 3; bases outside the gene matches: 1. The CDR3 consists of 13 residues. Germline CDR1 is DFQATT and CDR2 is SNEGSKA (reference sequence).

This clonotype was observed at least ten times. V is TRBV6-1 and J is TRBJ1-4, with D uncertain. The CDR3 loop spans 13 amino acids. Germline values: CDR1 MNHNS, CDR2 SASEGT. The V gene lost 3 bases and the J gene lost 7 bases, with 9 bases spanning the gap. CDR3 coding DNA: TGTGCCAGCAGTGACAGTAGTATTGAAAAACTGTTTTTT. The encoded protein is CASSDSSIEKLFF.